This T cell receptor (beta chain) appears in the sequencing data of a study of T cells after yellow fever vaccination. Study information: Any fraction with a low cell number was prepared using SMART-Seq v4 Ultra Low Input.

The CDR3 has 16 amino acids. The V end was cut by 3 bases, the J end by 4 bases, with 18 bases between. Germline V gene data show CDR1 as KGHSH and CDR2 as LQKENI. TCRdb used MiXCR to reprocess the 5' RACE reads, holding one entry per CDR3 protein. The table lists some 350,000 distinct CDR3 sequences, about 9.9% of them singletons. Comment on this clonotype: Its antigen is unidentified.

Broader study findings: The secondary response was weaker, and its peak arrived faster, on day 5 versus 15. A large majority of primary-vaccination clones showed up again after the booster (about 97% CD4, 75% to 90% CD8).

The chain uses TRBV18 and TRBJ2-5, with D possibly matching TRBD1 (5 bases). The TCR originated in a man aged 18 to 35 who received the YFV17D yellow fever vaccine. The sequences come from PBMCs, collected on the day of the first yellow fever vaccination. CDR3 in DNA: TGTGCCAGCTCACCCGGCGGCCAGGGTGGTGGAGAGACCCAGTACTTC. This translates into CASSPGGQGGGETQYF.